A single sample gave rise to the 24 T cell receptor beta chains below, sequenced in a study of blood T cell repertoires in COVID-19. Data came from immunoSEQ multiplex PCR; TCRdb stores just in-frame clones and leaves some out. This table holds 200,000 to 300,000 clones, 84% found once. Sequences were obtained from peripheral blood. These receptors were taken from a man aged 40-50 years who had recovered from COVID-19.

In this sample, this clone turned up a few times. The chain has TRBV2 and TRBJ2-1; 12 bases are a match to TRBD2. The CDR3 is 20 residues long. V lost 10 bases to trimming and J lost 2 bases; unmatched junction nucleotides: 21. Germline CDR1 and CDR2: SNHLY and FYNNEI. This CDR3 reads CANLVRTSGALAPTYNEQFF. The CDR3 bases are TGTGCCAATCTAGTCCGGACTAGCGGGGCCCTCGCACCGACCTACAATGAGCAGTTCTTC. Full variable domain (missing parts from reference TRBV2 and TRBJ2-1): EPEVTQTPSHQVTQMGQEVILRCVPISNHLYFYWYRQILGQKVEFLVSFYNNEISEKSEIFDDQFSVERPDGSNFTLKIRSTKLEDSAMYFCANLVRTSGALAPTYNEQFFGPGTRLTVL.

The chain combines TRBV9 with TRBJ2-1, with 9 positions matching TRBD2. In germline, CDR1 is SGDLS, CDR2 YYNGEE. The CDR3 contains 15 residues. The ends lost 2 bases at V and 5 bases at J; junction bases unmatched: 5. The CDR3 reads CASSVRVAGDNEQFF. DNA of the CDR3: TGTGCCAGCAGCGTGCGAGTAGCGGGGGACAATGAGCAGTTCTTC. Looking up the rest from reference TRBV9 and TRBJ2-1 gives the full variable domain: DSGVTQTPKHLITATGQRVTLRCSPRSGDLSVYWYQQSLDQGLQFLIQYYNGEERAKGNILERFSAQQFPDLHSELNLSSLELGDSALYFCASSVRVAGDNEQFFGPGTRLTVL.

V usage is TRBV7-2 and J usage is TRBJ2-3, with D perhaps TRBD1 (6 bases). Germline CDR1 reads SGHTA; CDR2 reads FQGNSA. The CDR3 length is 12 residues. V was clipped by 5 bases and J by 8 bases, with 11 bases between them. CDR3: CASSQGRGTQYF. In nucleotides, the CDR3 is TGTGCCAGCAGCCAGGGCAGGGGTACGCAGTATTTT.

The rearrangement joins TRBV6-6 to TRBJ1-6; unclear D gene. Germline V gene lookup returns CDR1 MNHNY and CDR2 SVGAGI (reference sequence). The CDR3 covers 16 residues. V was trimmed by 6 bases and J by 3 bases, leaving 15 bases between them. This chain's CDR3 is CASRFTVAGYNSPLHF. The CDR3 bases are TGTGCCAGCAGATTCACAGTGGCGGGCTATAATTCACCCCTCCACTTT.

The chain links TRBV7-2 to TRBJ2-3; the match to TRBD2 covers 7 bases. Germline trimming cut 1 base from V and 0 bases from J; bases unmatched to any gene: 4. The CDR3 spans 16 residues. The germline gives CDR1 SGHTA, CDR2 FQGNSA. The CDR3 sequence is CASSLGAAGSTDTQYF. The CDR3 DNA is TGTGCCAGCAGCTTAGGGGCAGCGGGAAGCACAGATACGCAGTATTTT.

This chain's CDR3 is CASSFRDRGVPFF. CDR3 nucleotides: TGTGCCAGCAGCTTTCGGGACAGGGGAGTGCCGTTCTTC. The chain has TRBV7-2 and TRBJ2-1; TRBD1 matches 10 bases. The CDR3 loop spans 13 amino acids. With V trimmed by 3 bases and J by 15 bases, 8 bases remained unmatched. Germline CDR1 is SGHTA and CDR2 is FQGNSA.

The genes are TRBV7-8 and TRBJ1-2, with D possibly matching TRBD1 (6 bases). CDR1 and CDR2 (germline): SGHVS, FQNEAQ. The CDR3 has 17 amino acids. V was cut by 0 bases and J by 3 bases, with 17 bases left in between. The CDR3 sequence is CASSLAGGQSPDYGYTF. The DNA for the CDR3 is TGTGCCAGCAGCTTAGCGGGTGGACAGTCCCCGGACTATGGCTACACCTTC. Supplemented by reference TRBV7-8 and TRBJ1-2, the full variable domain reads GAGVSQSPRYKVAKRGQDVALRCDPISGHVSLFWYQQALGQGPEFLTYFQNEAQLDKSGLPSDRFFAERPEGSVSTLKIQRTQQEDSAVYLCASSLAGGQSPDYGYTFGSGTRLTVV.

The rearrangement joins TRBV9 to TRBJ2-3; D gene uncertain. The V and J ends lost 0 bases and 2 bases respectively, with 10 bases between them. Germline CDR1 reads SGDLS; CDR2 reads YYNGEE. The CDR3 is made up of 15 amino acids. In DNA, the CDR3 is TGTGCCAGCAGCGTAGCTACGACTCTCACAGATACGCAGTATTTT. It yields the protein CASSVATTLTDTQYF.

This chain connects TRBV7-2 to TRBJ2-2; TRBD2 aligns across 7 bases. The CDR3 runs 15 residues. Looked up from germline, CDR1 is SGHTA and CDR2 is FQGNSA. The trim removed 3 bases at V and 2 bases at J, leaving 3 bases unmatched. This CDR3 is CASSLTTSNTGELFF. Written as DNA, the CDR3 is TGTGCCAGCAGCTTGACGACTAGCAACACCGGGGAGCTGTTTTTT.

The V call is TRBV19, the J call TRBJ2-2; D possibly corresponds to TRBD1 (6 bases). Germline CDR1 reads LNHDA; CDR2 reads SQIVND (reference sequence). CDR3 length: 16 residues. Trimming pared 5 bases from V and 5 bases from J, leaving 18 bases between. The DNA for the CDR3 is TGTGCCAGTAGTCTCCGACAGCCCCAGGGGACCGGGGAGCTGTTTTTT. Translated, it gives CASSLRQPQGTGELFF.

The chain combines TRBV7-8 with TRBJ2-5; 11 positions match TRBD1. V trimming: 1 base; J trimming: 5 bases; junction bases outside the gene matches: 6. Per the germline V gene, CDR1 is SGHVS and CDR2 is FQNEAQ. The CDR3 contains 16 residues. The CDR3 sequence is CASSLGGQGGSETQYF. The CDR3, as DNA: TGTGCCAGCAGCTTAGGGGGACAGGGGGGTTCCGAGACCCAGTACTTC.

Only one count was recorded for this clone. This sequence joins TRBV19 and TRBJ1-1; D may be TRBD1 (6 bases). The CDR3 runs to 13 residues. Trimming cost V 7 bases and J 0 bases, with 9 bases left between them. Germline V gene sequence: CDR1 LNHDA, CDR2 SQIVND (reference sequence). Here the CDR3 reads CASMDSMNTEAFF. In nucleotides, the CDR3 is TGTGCCAGTATGGACAGCATGAACACTGAAGCTTTCTTT.

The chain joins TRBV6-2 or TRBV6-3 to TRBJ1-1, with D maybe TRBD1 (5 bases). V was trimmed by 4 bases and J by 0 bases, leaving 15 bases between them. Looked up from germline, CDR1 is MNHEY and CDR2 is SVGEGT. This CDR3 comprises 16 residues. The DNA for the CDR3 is TGTGCCAGCAGTTCTCCTGACAGCTTCATGAACACTGAAGCTTTCTTT. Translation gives CASSSPDSFMNTEAFF.

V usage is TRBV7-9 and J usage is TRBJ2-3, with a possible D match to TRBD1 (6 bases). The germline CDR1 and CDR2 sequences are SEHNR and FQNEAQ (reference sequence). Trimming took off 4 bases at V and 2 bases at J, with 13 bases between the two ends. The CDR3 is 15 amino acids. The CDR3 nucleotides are TGTGCCAGCAGCTCACGGGACACCTACACAGATACGCAGTATTTT. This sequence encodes CASSSRDTYTDTQYF.

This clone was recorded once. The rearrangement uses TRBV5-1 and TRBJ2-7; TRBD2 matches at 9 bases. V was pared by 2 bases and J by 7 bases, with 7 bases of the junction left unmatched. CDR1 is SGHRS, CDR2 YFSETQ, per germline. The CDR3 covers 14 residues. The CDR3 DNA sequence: TGCGCCAGCAGCTTTTCAGCGGGAGGACTGGAGCAGTACTTC. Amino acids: CASSFSAGGLEQYF.

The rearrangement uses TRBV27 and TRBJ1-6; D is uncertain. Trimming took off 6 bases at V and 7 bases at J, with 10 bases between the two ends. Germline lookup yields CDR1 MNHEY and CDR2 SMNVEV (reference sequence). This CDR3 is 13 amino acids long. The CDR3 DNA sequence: TGTGCCAGCAGACCTATTCGCAATTCACCCCTCCACTTT. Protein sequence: CASRPIRNSPLHF.

CDR3 sequence: CASSPRDSARETQYF. The CDR3 DNA reads TGCGCCAGCAGCCCTCGGGACAGTGCCCGAGAGACCCAGTACTTC. This chain connects TRBV5-1 to TRBJ2-5; 7 positions match TRBD1. Germline V gene data show CDR1 as SGHRS and CDR2 as YFSETQ. This CDR3 spans 15 amino acids. Trimming cost V 4 bases and J 4 bases; bases outside gene matches: 10.

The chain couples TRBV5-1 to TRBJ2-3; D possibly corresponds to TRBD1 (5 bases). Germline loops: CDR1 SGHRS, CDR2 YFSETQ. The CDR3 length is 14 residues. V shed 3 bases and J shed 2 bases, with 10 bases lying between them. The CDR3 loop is CASSYRQSTDTQYF. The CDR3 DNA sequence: TGCGCCAGCAGCTATCGACAGTCCACAGATACGCAGTATTTT.

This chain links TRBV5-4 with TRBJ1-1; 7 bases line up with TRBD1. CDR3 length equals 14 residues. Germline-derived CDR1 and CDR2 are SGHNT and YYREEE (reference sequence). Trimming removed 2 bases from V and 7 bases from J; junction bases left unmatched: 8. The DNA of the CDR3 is TGTGCCAGCAGCTTTCCGCGGGGGGACAGTGAAGCTTTCTTT. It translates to CASSFPRGDSEAFF.

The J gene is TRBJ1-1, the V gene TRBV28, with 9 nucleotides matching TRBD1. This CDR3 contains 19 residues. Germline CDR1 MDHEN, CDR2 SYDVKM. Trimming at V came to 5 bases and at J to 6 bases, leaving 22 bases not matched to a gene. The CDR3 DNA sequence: TGTGCCAGCAGTGGGCACAGGGGGCTTGATGAGGGGACAGTTGCTGAAGCTTTCTTT. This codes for CASSGHRGLDEGTVAEAFF.

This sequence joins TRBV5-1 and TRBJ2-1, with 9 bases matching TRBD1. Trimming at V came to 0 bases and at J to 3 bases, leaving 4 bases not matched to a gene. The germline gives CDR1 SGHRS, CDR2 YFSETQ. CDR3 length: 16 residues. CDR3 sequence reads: CASSLARGQGYNEQFF. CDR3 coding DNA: TGCGCCAGCAGCTTGGCCCGGGGACAGGGCTACAATGAGCAGTTCTTC. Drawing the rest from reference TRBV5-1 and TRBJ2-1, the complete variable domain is KAGVTQTPRYLIKTRGQQVTLSCSPISGHRSVSWYQQTPGQGLQFLFEYFSETQRNKGNFPGRFSGRQFSNSRSEMNVSTLELGDSALYLCASSLARGQGYNEQFFGPGTRLTVL.

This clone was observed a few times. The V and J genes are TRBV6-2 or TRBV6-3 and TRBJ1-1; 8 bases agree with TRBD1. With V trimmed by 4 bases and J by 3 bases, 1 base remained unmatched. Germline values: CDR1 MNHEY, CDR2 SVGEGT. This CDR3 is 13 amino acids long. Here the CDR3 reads CASSWDRYTEAFF. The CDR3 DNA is TGTGCCAGCAGTTGGGACAGGTACACTGAAGCTTTCTTT.

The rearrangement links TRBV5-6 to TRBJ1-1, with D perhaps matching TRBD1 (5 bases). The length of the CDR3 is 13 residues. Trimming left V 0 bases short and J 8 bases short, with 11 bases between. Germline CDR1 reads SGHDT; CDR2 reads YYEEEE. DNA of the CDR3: TGTGCCAGCAGCTTGGCTGGGGGGGAGGAAGCTTTCTTT. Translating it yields CASSLAGGEEAFF.

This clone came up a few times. The CDR3 region has the DNA TGCGCCAGCAGCCAAGTTCACAGCGGAAACACCATATATTTT. Translating gives CASSQVHSGNTIYF. This chain uses TRBV4-1 with TRBJ1-3; no clear D gene. CDR1 and CDR2 from the germline V gene are MGHRA and YSYEKL. The CDR3 is made up of 14 amino acids. V lost 1 base to trimming and J lost 4 bases, with 8 bases between them.